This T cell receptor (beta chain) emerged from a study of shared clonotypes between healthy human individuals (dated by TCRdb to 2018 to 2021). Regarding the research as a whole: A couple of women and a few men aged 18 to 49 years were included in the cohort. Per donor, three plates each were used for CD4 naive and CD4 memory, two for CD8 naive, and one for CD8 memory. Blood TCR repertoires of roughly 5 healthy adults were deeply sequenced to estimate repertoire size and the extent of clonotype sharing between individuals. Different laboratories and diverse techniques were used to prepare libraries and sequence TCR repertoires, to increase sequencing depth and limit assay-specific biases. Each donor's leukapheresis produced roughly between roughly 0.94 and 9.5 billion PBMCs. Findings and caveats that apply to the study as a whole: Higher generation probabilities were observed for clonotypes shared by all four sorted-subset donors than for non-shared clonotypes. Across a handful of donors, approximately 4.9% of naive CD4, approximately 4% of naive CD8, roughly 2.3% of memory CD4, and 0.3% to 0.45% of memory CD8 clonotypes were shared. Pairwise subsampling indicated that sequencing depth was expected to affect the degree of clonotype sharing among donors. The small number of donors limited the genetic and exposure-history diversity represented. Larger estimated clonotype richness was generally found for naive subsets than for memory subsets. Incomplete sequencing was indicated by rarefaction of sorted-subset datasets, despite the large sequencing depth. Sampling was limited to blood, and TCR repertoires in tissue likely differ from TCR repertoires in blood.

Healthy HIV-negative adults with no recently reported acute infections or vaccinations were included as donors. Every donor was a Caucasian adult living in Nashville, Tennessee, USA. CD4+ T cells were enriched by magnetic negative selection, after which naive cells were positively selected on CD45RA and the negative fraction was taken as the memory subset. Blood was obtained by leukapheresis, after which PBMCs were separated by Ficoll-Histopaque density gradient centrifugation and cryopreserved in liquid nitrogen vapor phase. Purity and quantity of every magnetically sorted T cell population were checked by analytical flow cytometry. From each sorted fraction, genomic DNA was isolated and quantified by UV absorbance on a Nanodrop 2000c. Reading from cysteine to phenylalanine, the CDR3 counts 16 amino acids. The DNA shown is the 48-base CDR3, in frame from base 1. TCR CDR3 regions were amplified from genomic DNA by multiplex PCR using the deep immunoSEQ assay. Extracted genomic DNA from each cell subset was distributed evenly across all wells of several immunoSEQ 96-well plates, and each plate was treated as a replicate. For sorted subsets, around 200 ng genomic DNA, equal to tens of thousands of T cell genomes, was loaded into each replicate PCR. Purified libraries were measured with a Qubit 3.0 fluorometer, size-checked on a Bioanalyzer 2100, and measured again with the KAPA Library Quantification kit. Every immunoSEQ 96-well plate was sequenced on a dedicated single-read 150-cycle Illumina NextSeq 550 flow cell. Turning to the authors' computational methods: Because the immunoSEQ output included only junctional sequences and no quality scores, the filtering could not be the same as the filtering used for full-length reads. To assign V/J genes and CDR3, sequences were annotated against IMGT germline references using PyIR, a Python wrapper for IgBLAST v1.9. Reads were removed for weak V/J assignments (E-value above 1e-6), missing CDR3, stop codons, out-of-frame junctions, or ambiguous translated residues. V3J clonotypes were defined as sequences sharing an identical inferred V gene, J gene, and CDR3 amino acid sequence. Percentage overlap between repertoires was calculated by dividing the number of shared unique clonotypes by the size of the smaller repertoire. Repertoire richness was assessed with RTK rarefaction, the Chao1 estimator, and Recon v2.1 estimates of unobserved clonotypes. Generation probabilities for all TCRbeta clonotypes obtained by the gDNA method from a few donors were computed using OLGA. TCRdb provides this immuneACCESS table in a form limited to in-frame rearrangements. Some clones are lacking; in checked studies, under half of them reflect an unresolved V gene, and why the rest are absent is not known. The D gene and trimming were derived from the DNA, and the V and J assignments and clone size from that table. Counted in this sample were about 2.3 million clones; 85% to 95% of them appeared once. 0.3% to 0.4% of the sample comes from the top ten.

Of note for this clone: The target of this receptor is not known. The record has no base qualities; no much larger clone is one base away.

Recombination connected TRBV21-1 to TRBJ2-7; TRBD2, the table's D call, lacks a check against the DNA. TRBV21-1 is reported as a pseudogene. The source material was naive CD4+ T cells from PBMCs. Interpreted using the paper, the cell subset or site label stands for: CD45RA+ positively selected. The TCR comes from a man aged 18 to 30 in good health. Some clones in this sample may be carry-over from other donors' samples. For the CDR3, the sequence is CASSKALYGSSYEQYF. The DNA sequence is TGTGCCAGCAGCAAAGCGCTTTACGGGAGTAGCTACGAGCAGTACTTC.